Below, 18 T cell receptor beta chains from the same sample are listed, as sequenced in a study of cytomegalovirus exposure and HLA in healthy donors. Vbeta (60) and Jbeta (13) primers were used in the PCR. Profiling relied on immunoSEQ multiplex PCR, and the TCRdb table lists in-frame clones only, not all of them. The repertoire holds around 120,000 clones, with about 80% as singletons. Sequenced sample: PBMCs. The source of these receptors is a female donor in good health and CMV-seropositive.

A few counts support this clone. The V gene is TRBV11-3, the J gene TRBJ1-1; perhaps TRBD1 as D (5 bases). Per the germline V gene, CDR1 is SGHNT and CDR2 is YENEEA. With 2 bases removed from V and 4 bases from J, the gap between germline ends came to 8 bases. The CDR3 sequence is 13 residues long. The CDR3 DNA sequence: TGTGCCAGCAGCTTATGGGGGGGCACTGAAGCTTTCTTT. Residues: CASSLWGGTEAFF.

The chain has TRBV9 and TRBJ2-7; 7 bases fit TRBD1. The ends lost 3 bases at V and 3 bases at J; junction bases unmatched: 9. The CDR3 is 15 amino acids. Germline CDR1 and CDR2: SGDLS and YYNGEE. CDR3: CASSEHSGGGYEQYF. The CDR3 bases are TGTGCCAGCAGCGAGCACTCAGGGGGTGGCTACGAGCAGTACTTC.

V and J are TRBV5-1 and TRBJ1-2; TRBD1 aligns across 8 bases. CDR1 and CDR2 from the germline V gene are SGHRS and YFSETQ. The CDR3 runs to 15 residues. V shed 0 bases, J shed 3 bases, and the junction held 4 bases outside the gene matches. The CDR3 region has the DNA TGCGCCAGCAGCTTGGGACAGGGGAGGGACTATGGCTACACCTTC. Translation gives CASSLGQGRDYGYTF.

This sequence joins TRBV13 and TRBJ2-1, with 15 bases fitting TRBD2. The germline V gene has CDR1 PRHDT and CDR2 FYEKMQ (reference sequence). There are 24 residues in the CDR3. V lost 5 bases to trimming and J lost 0 bases; unmatched junction nucleotides: 23. CDR3 nucleotide sequence: TGTGCCAGCAGCCCACAGGGGGCGCCGGTTCCTGGGACTAGCGGGGGGAACTCCTACAATGAGCAGTTCTTC. Residues: CASSPQGAPVPGTSGGNSYNEQFF.

The chain carries TRBV25-1 and TRBJ2-7, with a possible D match to TRBD1 (5 bases). The ends were cut back, 3 bases at V and 2 bases at J, with 14 bases in the middle. The germline gives CDR1 MGHDK, CDR2 SYGVNS. The CDR3 length is 15 residues. The CDR3 loop reads CASSDLQGGAYEQYF. In nucleotides, the CDR3 is TGTGCCAGCAGTGACCTCCAGGGTGGAGCCTACGAGCAGTACTTC.

The chain links TRBV2 to TRBJ1-1, with D uncertain. CDR3 length equals 15 residues. With 1 base removed from V and 6 bases from J, the gap between germline ends came to 15 bases. In germline, CDR1 is SNHLY, CDR2 FYNNEI. CDR3 amino acids: CASSEVPGGRAEAFF. The DNA for the CDR3 is TGTGCCAGCAGTGAAGTGCCAGGTGGGAGAGCTGAAGCTTTCTTT.

V is TRBV5-5 and J is TRBJ2-1, with 9 bases aligning to TRBD2. With 0 bases clipped from V and 0 bases from J, the junction kept 4 bases outside the gene matches. This CDR3 spans 17 amino acids. CDR1 and CDR2 (germline): SGHKS, YYEKEE (reference sequence). The CDR3 nucleotides are TGTGCCAGCAGCTTGGGCGGGAGGGCCCTCTCCTACAATGAGCAGTTCTTC. Translating gives CASSLGGRALSYNEQFF.

The rearrangement uses TRBV4-3 and TRBJ1-4; no definite D call. CDR1 and CDR2 (germline): LGHNA, YSLEER. The germline V and J ends were trimmed by 1 base and 11 bases, with 17 bases remaining between them. This CDR3 comprises 15 residues. The CDR3 region has the DNA TGCGCCAGCAGCCAAGGGGTCAGCTATTTCGGGAAACTGTTTTTT. It is translated as CASSQGVSYFGKLFF.

The chain combines TRBV7-9 with TRBJ1-1; tentatively, D is TRBD1 (6 bases). The CDR3 has 15 residues. The germline V and J ends were trimmed by 3 bases and 5 bases, with 16 bases remaining between them. The germline V gene encodes CDR1 SEHNR and CDR2 FQNEAQ (reference sequence). Written as DNA, the CDR3 is TGTGCCAGCAGCTTCATGTGGGGGCTTCGAACTGAAGCTTTCTTT. It translates to CASSFMWGLRTEAFF.

The rearrangement joins TRBV6-4 to TRBJ2-1; D may be TRBD2 (5 bases). With 5 bases removed from V and 3 bases from J, the gap between germline ends came to 11 bases. This CDR3 spans 14 amino acids. CDR1 and CDR2 from the germline V gene are MRHNA and SNTAGT. The CDR3 loop is CASSTGRDYNEQFF. CDR3 coding DNA: TGTGCCAGCAGTACCGGACGGGACTACAATGAGCAGTTCTTC.

This clone was recorded only once. J is TRBJ1-2 and V is TRBV25-1; TRBD1 matches at 7 bases. V gave up 2 bases and J gave up 10 bases; unmatched junction bases: 7. CDR1 is MGHDK, CDR2 SYGVNS, per germline. CDR3 length equals 13 residues. CDR3 in amino acids: CASSERTGDDYTF. The CDR3 nucleotides are TGTGCCAGCAGTGAAAGGACAGGTGATGACTACACCTTC.

In regard to this clone: This sample includes further DNA sequences coding for the same CDR3. V usage is TRBV7-2 and J usage is TRBJ2-7; D is perhaps TRBD2 (5 bases). Trimming removed 5 bases at V and 1 base at J, with 9 bases between. The CDR3 extends over 13 amino acids. The germline V gene has CDR1 SGHTA and CDR2 FQGNSA. CDR3 sequence (DNA): TGTGCCAGCAGCCGAACTAGGTCCTACGAGCAGTACTTC. Its translation is CASSRTRSYEQYF.

V gene TRBV7-2 combines with J gene TRBJ1-5; D is perhaps TRBD1 (5 bases). Germline V gene sequence: CDR1 SGHTA, CDR2 FQGNSA. Trimming left V 5 bases short and J 2 bases short, with 10 bases between. This CDR3 region has 14 residues. The CDR3 DNA reads as TGTGCCAGCAGCCCCACACAGGGCAATCAGCCCCAGCATTTT. This sequence encodes CASSPTQGNQPQHF.

This clone was observed a few times. The chain employs TRBV2 and TRBJ2-5; perhaps TRBD2 as D (5 bases). The V end was cut by 6 bases, the J end by 7 bases, with 12 bases between. This CDR3 has 12 amino acids. Germline CDR1 and CDR2: SNHLY and FYNNEI. CDR3 in DNA: TGTGCCAGCAGAACGGGTGGAGGGACCCAGTACTTC. Amino acid sequence: CASRTGGGTQYF.

The chain is built from TRBV30 and TRBJ1-1; TRBD1 agrees at 10 bases. This CDR3 region has 17 residues. V lost 3 bases and J lost 0; bases outside the gene matches: 10. Germline assignment: CDR1 GTSNPN and CDR2 SVGIG (reference sequence). Written as DNA, the CDR3 is TGTGCCTGGAGGGACGACAGGGGGCGGGGGGTGAACACTGAAGCTTTCTTT. Its translation is CAWRDDRGRGVNTEAFF.

The rearrangement uses TRBV7-2 and TRBJ2-7; the match to TRBD2 covers 8 bases. V shed 1 base and J 3 bases; nucleotides not matched to a gene: 5. Germline V gene data show CDR1 as SGHTA and CDR2 as FQGNSA. The CDR3 contains 15 residues. The CDR3 DNA is TGTGCCAGCAGCTTAGTGGGAAGCGGGGGCTACGAGCAGTACTTC. It translates to CASSLVGSGGYEQYF.

The chain combines TRBV6-5 with TRBJ2-7; 15 nucleotides agree with TRBD2. The length of the CDR3 is 15 residues. With 8 bases clipped from V and 2 bases from J, the junction kept 4 bases outside the gene matches. Per the germline V gene, CDR1 is MNHEY and CDR2 is SVGAGI. CDR3 protein: CASRGLAGGPYEQYF. The CDR3 DNA reads TGTGCCAGCCGCGGACTAGCGGGAGGGCCCTACGAGCAGTACTTC.

The V gene is TRBV6-1, the J gene TRBJ1-1, with 8 bases that match TRBD1. After removal of 2 bases from V and 11 bases from J, the junction contained 4 bases not matched to a gene. From germline, CDR1 is MNHNS and CDR2 SASEGT. This CDR3 spans 12 amino acids. CDR3 amino acids: CASSEPQGAAFF. CDR3 DNA sequence: TGTGCCAGCAGTGAACCCCAGGGGGCTGCTTTCTTT.